This TCR beta chain stems from a study of cytomegalovirus exposure and HLA in healthy donors. Study-level points and caveats: There were 150 to 200 TCR beta chains listed as cytomegalovirus-associated. As was reported, the classifier diagnosed cytomegalovirus status with high specificity and sensitivity. It has been reported that TCR beta sequences accurately predicted the HLA-A and HLA-B alleles of most subjects. When analyzed later, a missense DCLRE1C variant was found to be linked to TCR beta V- and J-gene trimming.

PCR primers comprised 60 Vbeta and 13 Jbeta primers. Clones were sequenced by immunoSEQ multiplex PCR, and TCRdb holds only the in-frame ones, with some missing. The table includes tens of thousands of clones, approximately 62% detected once. To note about this clone: Its antigen is as yet unknown.

CDR1 is LNHDA, CDR2 SQIVND, per germline (reference sequence). The CDR3 length is 16 residues. V lost 9 bases and J lost 0; bases outside the gene matches: 7. The sample consisted of PBMCs. The J gene is TRBJ1-5, the V gene TRBV19, with TRBD1 matching 11 bases. The receptor's source is a male donor in good health and CMV-seropositive. CDR3 DNA: TGTGCCAGCCGGGACAGGGGGTCCGATAGCAATCAGCCCCAGCATTTT. Residues: CASRDRGSDSNQPQHF.